This is a list of T cell receptor beta chains from one sample in a study of T cells after yellow fever vaccination. In TCRdb, the 5' RACE reads were re-called with MiXCR into one record per CDR3 protein. This table has approximately 260,000 distinct CDR3 sequences, 10% to 15% appearing once. Sequences were derived from CD4+ T cells sorted from PBMCs, sampled 45 days after the yellow fever booster vaccination. These receptors all stem from a man aged 25-45 years who received the YFV17D yellow fever vaccine. Both conserved end residues are part of each CDR3. Each record gives: CDR3 DNA, CDR3 protein, clone size, J gene, V gene, D gene. A D gene is named only where the DNA matches it firmly. The size entry is marked missing in some rows and otherwise reads once, few, many or a size class.

DNA: TGTGCCAGCAGCGTAGCCTCCTCTAACCAGCAGTACTTC
CDR3: CASSVASSNQQYF
size: .
J: TRBJ2-7
V: TRBV9
D: .

DNA: TGCGCCAGCAGTGATAGAGGGGTAATCCACGAGCAGTACTTC
CDR3: CASSDRGVIHEQYF
size: few
J: TRBJ2-7
V: TRBV10-1
D: .

DNA: TGCAGTCCTAAAGGACTGGGGGGGGAAGCTTTCTTT
CDR3: CSPKGLGGEAFF
size: few
J: TRBJ1-1
V: TRBV20-1
D: .

DNA: TGTGCCACCAGTGACTGGGGACAGTACAATGAGCAGTTCTTC
CDR3: CATSDWGQYNEQFF
size: .
J: TRBJ2-1
V: TRBV24-1
D: TRBD1

DNA: TGTGCCAGCACCAGCGCCGGGGGGGTAGAGACCCAGTACTTC
CDR3: CASTSAGGVETQYF
size: few
J: TRBJ2-5
V: TRBV7-9
D: TRBD2

DNA: TGTGCCAGCAGCCGCCGAAGGGAGCAGTTCTTC
CDR3: CASSRRREQFF
size: .
J: TRBJ2-1
V: TRBV14
D: .

DNA: TGTGCCAGCAGCCCACAAGGACAGGGGGTATACGCGCAGTACTTC
CDR3: CASSPQGQGVYAQYF
size: .
J: TRBJ2-7
V: TRBV7-6
D: TRBD1

DNA: TGTGCCAGCAGCTTGCGGGGCCAGAGCACAGATACGCAGTATTTT
CDR3: CASSLRGQSTDTQYF
size: .
J: TRBJ2-3
V: TRBV7-7
D: .

DNA: TGCGCCAGCAGCCAAGGAAAGGGCCTAAAGAACGAGCAGTACTTC
CDR3: CASSQGKGLKNEQYF
size: .
J: TRBJ2-7
V: TRBV4-3
D: .

DNA: TGTGCCAGCAGCTCAAGTCGGAAAGAGACCCAGTACTTC
CDR3: CASSSSRKETQYF
size: .
J: TRBJ2-5
V: TRBV7-6
D: .

DNA: TGTGCCATCCAAGGGTCAGGGGGTTTCGGTGAGCAGTTCTTC
CDR3: CAIQGSGGFGEQFF
size: .
J: TRBJ2-1
V: TRBV24-1
D: TRBD1